This T cell receptor beta chain stems from a study of blood T cell repertoires in COVID-19. Germline V gene lookup returns CDR1 SGHTA and CDR2 FQGTGA. V lost 3 bases, J lost 9 bases, and 15 bases lay in between. The length of the CDR3 is 14 residues. Across about two dozen US areas, participants ranged in age from about 18 to 90 years. Grouping used clinical history reported by participants in a survey and questionnaire. Recovered status in Cohort 3 required two negative PCRs, clearance, or symptom resolution. The authors' processing: Using reference gene primer amplification, nucleated cell counts were estimated. Produced via immunoSEQ multiplex PCR; TCRdb's table is partial and in-frame only. V and J calls plus clone size are reproduced from that table; the DNA served to infer D and trimming. The data contain about 380,000 clones, about 89% of them singletons.

The sequencing sample was made of PBMCs or T cells enriched from blood (not recorded which). The rearrangement joins TRBV7-3 to TRBJ2-1, with TRBD1 as a possible D gene (6 bases). The clonotype originates from a man in his thirties or forties who had recovered from COVID-19. The CDR3 loop reads CASSFQTGISEQFF. The CDR3 nucleotides are TGTGCCAGCAGCTTTCAAACAGGGATTAGTGAGCAGTTCTTC.